Reported below is one T cell receptor (beta chain). Its target is not known. V lost 5 bases, J lost 6 bases, and 5 bases stayed unmatched. The CDR3 spans 14 residues. The V gene's germline CDR1 is SGHAT and CDR2 FQNNGV. Researchers ran the assay at a deep level. Per the authors' pipeline: Filtering differed for immunoSEQ, which gave only junction sequences without quality scores. Sequencing was performed with immunoSEQ multiplex PCR; in TCRdb, only in-frame clones are kept and a portion is missing. Clone size and V and J calls were adopted from that table, with D and trimming inferred from the DNA. Among around 2,000,000 clones listed, 90% to 95% were seen once. This specimen comes from a study of shared clonotypes between healthy human individuals. Overall study results and limits: The researchers took only blood, and tissue repertoires probably look different.

The sequencing sample was made of naive CD4+ T cells sorted from blood. Subset denoted: CD45RA+ positively selected. This clonotype originated in a man aged 18 to 29 in good health. The rearrangement joins TRBV11-2 to TRBJ2-3, with 10 bases that match TRBD2. CDR3 loop: CASSQGLASDTQYF. CDR3 sequence (DNA): TGTGCCAGCAGCCAGGGACTAGCGTCGGATACGCAGTATTTT.